The 18 T cell receptor beta chains in this list originate from one sample, sequenced in a study of T cell responses to AZD1222 COVID-19 vaccine. The data were produced by immunoSEQ multiplex PCR, yet TCRdb's version contains in-frame clones alone and is incomplete. This sample has about 130,000 clones; approximately 89% occur once, and the top ten carry about 9.4%. Specimen: peripheral blood, collected on day 0 of AZD1222 vaccination. All receptors come from an adult in good health.

The CDR3 DNA sequence: TGCGCCAGCAGCTTGGGGGCCGGGAGCACTGAAGCTTTCTTT. Translation gives CASSLGAGSTEAFF. This chain connects TRBV5-1 to TRBJ1-1; no clear D gene. The CDR3 runs to 14 residues. CDR1 is SGHRS, CDR2 YFSETQ, per germline. V dropped 0 bases and J dropped 4 bases, with 10 bases sitting between them. The full variable domain, its missing parts supplied by reference TRBV5-1 and TRBJ1-1, is KAGVTQTPRYLIKTRGQQVTLSCSPISGHRSVSWYQQTPGQGLQFLFEYFSETQRNKGNFPGRFSGRQFSNSRSEMNVSTLELGDSALYLCASSLGAGSTEAFFGQGTRLTVV.

The genes are TRBV29-1 and TRBJ2-7, with 10 bases fitting TRBD2. CDR1 SQVTM and CDR2 ANQGSEA come from the germline V gene. The CDR3 runs 12 residues. V was clipped by 5 bases and J by 7 bases; unmatched bases: 5. The CDR3 reads CSVSGGVGEQYF. DNA for the CDR3: TGCAGCGTTAGCGGGGGGGTAGGGGAGCAGTACTTC.

This clone was recorded a few times. This sample includes further DNA sequences coding for the same CDR3. V and J are TRBV7-3 and TRBJ2-5; perhaps TRBD1 as D (6 bases). V was cut by 5 bases and J by 1 base, with 11 bases left in between. Germline CDR1 SGHTA, CDR2 FQGTGA. This CDR3 has 14 amino acids. For the CDR3, the DNA is TGTGCCAGCAGCCCCACAGGGCTCCAAGAGACCCAGTACTTC. This translates into CASSPTGLQETQYF.

This CDR3 is CASKLADAWEQFF. The CDR3 region has the DNA TGTGCCAGCAAACTAGCGGATGCTTGGGAGCAGTTCTTC. The J gene is TRBJ2-1, the V gene TRBV27, with 8 positions matching TRBD2. The CDR3 is 13 residues long. After removal of 7 bases from V and 10 bases from J, the junction contained 9 bases not matched to a gene. Germline-derived CDR1 and CDR2 are MNHEY and SMNVEV (reference sequence).

This clone was observed a few times. The chain joins TRBV28 to TRBJ1-3, with D perhaps matching TRBD1 (6 bases). The CDR3 is 13 residues long. The ends were cut back, 8 bases at V and 8 bases at J, with 16 bases in the middle. Germline values: CDR1 MDHEN, CDR2 SYDVKM. The CDR3 loop is CASFQGRGDTIYF. The CDR3 DNA reads as TGTGCCAGCTTCCAGGGGAGGGGAGACACCATATATTTT.

The chain uses TRBV4-1 and TRBJ1-3, with D possibly TRBD1 on 5 matching bases. Trimming removed 4 bases from V and 0 bases from J, with 10 bases in between. This CDR3 is 15 amino acids long. Germline V CDR1 and CDR2: MGHRA, YSYEKL. CDR3 amino acids: CASSLGRSSGNTIYF. For the CDR3, the DNA is TGCGCCAGCAGCCTGGGACGGTCCTCTGGAAACACCATATATTTT.

This sequence joins TRBV27 and TRBJ1-5, with unresolved D. Trimming took 2 bases from V and 0 from J, leaving 8 bases between them. The CDR3 covers 15 residues. Germline V lookup: CDR1 MNHEY, CDR2 SMNVEV (reference sequence). The CDR3 region has the DNA TGTGCCAGCAGTTTAGGCAGATATAGCAATCAGCCCCAGCATTTT. Translated: CASSLGRYSNQPQHF.

This chain uses TRBV13 with TRBJ2-1; either TRBD1 or TRBD2 may fit D (5 bases each). Germline CDR1 PRHDT, CDR2 FYEKMQ (reference sequence). The CDR3 has 15 amino acids. V gave up 5 bases and J gave up 0 bases, with 11 bases separating them. The CDR3 coding sequence is TGTGCCAGCAGCGAGGGGATTAGCTCCTACAATGAGCAGTTCTTC. Its protein is CASSEGISSYNEQFF.

The chain joins TRBV30 to TRBJ1-5; no clear D. V was shortened by 0 bases and J by 6 bases, with 12 bases between the two germline ends. Looked up from germline, CDR1 is GTSNPN and CDR2 is SVGIG (reference sequence). This CDR3 spans 14 amino acids. The CDR3 DNA follows: TGTGCCTGGAGTGTAGGCGTTAGCGGTCAGCCCCAGCATTTT. It is translated as CAWSVGVSGQPQHF.

This chain joins TRBV5-6 and TRBJ2-4; 9 bases line up with TRBD1. The CDR3 totals 15 residues. Trimming removed 0 bases from V and 8 bases from J; junction bases left unmatched: 6. CDR1 and CDR2 (germline): SGHDT, YYEEEE. For the CDR3, the DNA is TGTGCCAGCAGCTTGGGGGGGACAGGGCGTGACATTCAGTACTTC. Amino acid sequence: CASSLGGTGRDIQYF.

The chain has TRBV1 and TRBJ2-5; TRBD2, the D gene given by the table, was not confirmed from the DNA. TRBV1 is described as a pseudogene. This CDR3 comprises 20 residues. The CDR3: CTSSPLSVAGGPVLLETQYF. CDR3 DNA: TGCACCAGCAGCCCTCTGTCTGTAGCGGGGGGGCCGGTTCTTCTAGAGACCCAGTACTTC.

The V and J genes are TRBV5-1 and TRBJ2-1; unclear D gene. The CDR3 covers 18 residues. With 0 bases removed from V and 1 base from J, the gap between germline ends came to 17 bases. Germline lookup yields CDR1 SGHRS and CDR2 YFSETQ. The DNA of the CDR3 is TGCGCCAGCAGCTTGGGGTCCTCCTTCCCTCGGTCCTACAATGAGCAGTTCTTC. Encoded protein: CASSLGSSFPRSYNEQFF.

The rearrangement uses TRBV30 and TRBJ2-2; 10 nucleotides line up with TRBD2. This CDR3 has 15 amino acids. Looked up from germline, CDR1 is GTSNPN and CDR2 is SVGIG (reference sequence). With V trimmed by 2 bases and J by 1 base, 1 base remained unmatched. CDR3 coding DNA: TGTGCCTGGAGTTGGACTAGCGGGAACACCGGGGAGCTGTTTTTT. Translating it yields CAWSWTSGNTGELFF.

The chain employs TRBV7-2 and TRBJ1-5; D may be TRBD1 (5 bases). Trimming removed 1 base at V and 6 bases at J, with 16 bases between. The CDR3 runs 16 residues. Germline V gene data show CDR1 as SGHTA and CDR2 as FQGNSA. This CDR3 is CASSLVGRGARQPQHF. As DNA, the CDR3 is TGTGCCAGCAGCTTAGTAGGTAGGGGCGCCCGTCAGCCCCAGCATTTT. The full variable domain, completed using reference TRBV7-2 and TRBJ1-5, is GAGVSQSPSNKVTEKGKDVELRCDPISGHTALYWYRQSLGQGLEFLIYFQGNSAPDKSGLPSDRFSAERTGGSVSTLTIQRTQQEDSAVYLCASSLVGRGARQPQHFGDGTRLSIL.

The V gene is TRBV9, the J gene TRBJ2-6; no definite D call. CDR1 is SGDLS, CDR2 YYNGEE, per germline. CDR3 size: 13 residues. Between the trimmed V and J ends, which lost 1 base and 3 bases, there was a span of 2 bases. The CDR3 DNA sequence: TGTGCCAGCAGCGTATGTGGGGCCAACGTCCTGACTTTC. Protein product: CASSVCGANVLTF.

In its sample, this clone was seen once. The chain combines TRBV4-1 with TRBJ2-7; 9 nucleotides align to TRBD2. The CDR3 consists of 14 residues. Germline V lookup: CDR1 MGHRA, CDR2 YSYEKL. V shed 0 bases and J 7 bases; nucleotides not matched to a gene: 4. CDR3 sequence reads: CASSQDRAGGEQYF. The CDR3 DNA sequence: TGCGCCAGCAGCCAAGATCGGGCGGGAGGGGAGCAGTACTTC.

The chain combines TRBV6-5 with TRBJ1-5, with D possibly matching TRBD1 (6 bases). The CDR3 spans 15 residues. Germline loops: CDR1 MNHEY, CDR2 SVGAGI. V was trimmed by 10 bases and J by 4 bases, leaving 20 bases between them. CDR3 in amino acids: CATSALRGGNQPQHF. The CDR3 bases are TGTGCCACCTCGGCGTTGAGGGGGGGAAATCAGCCCCAGCATTTT.

The chain recombines TRBV30 with TRBJ2-7, with 7 nucleotides matching TRBD2. The germline CDR1 and CDR2 sequences are GTSNPN and SVGIG (reference sequence). The V segment lost 1 base and the J segment 7 bases; nucleotides outside the gene matches: 10. The CDR3 contains 14 residues. The CDR3 protein is CAWSGLAPGGEQYF. DNA of the CDR3: TGTGCCTGGAGTGGACTAGCTCCTGGGGGTGAGCAGTACTTC.